This T cell receptor beta chain stems from a study of cytomegalovirus exposure and HLA in healthy donors. Study outcomes and limitations: Upon later analysis, HLA-associated TCR beta chains proved more clonally expanded than other, equally common chains.

Of note for this clone: Its antigen is unidentified.

The PCR contained 60 Vbeta and 13 Jbeta primers. Clones were sequenced by immunoSEQ multiplex PCR, and TCRdb holds only the in-frame ones, with some missing. This table holds more than 40,000 clones. Material for sequencing was PBMCs. The receptor's source is a woman aged 40 to 49 in good health and CMV-seronegative.

This CDR3 is CASSYQGSSYGYTF. Written as DNA, the CDR3 is TGTGCCAGCAGTTACCAGGGTAGTTCCTATGGCTACACCTTC. The chain joins TRBV6-5 to TRBJ1-2, with a possible D match to TRBD1 (5 bases). Germline assignment: CDR1 MNHEY and CDR2 SVGAGI. The CDR3 runs to 14 residues. V lost 2 bases and J lost 4, with 11 bases in between.